This is a list of T cell receptor beta chains from one sample in a study of cytomegalovirus exposure and HLA in healthy donors. This table comes from immunoSEQ multiplex PCR, and its TCRdb copy is limited to in-frame clones, with some not included. The table shows approximately 100,000 clones, with about 80% occurring only once. The sequenced material came from PBMCs. The receptors were sampled from a human donor in good health. CDR3s include the opening cysteine and the closing phenylalanine or tryptophan. A D gene is named only where the DNA matches it firmly. The size entry is marked missing in some rows and otherwise reads once, few, many or a size class.

D	size	V	J	CDR3	DNA
TRBD1	.	TRBV30	TRBJ2-5	CAWSVRGTGRETQYF	TGTGCCTGGAGCGTAAGGGGGACAGGGCGGGAGACCCAGTACTTC
.	.	TRBV10-3	TRBJ2-7	CAISEGAYEQYF	TGTGCCATCAGTGAAGGGGCTTACGAGCAGTACTTC
TRBD1	.	TRBV5-1	TRBJ2-7	CASSGTGAAEQYF	TGCGCCAGCAGCGGAACAGGGGCCGCGGAGCAGTACTTC
.	few	TRBV7-2	TRBJ2-5	CASSHGETQYF	TGTGCCAGCAGCCACGGGGAGACCCAGTACTTC
.	.	TRBV5-1	TRBJ1-2	CASRLVGDRAASGYTF	TGCGCCAGCAGATTAGTGGGTGATCGCGCGGCGAGTGGCTACACCTTC
.	.	TRBV19	TRBJ1-4	CASRRRRSVSQLNEKLFF	TGTGCCAGCCGGCGGAGAAGGAGCGTATCCCAACTTAATGAAAAACTGTTTTTT
TRBD1	.	TRBV5-1	TRBJ1-4	CASSSTPDRRSTNEKLFF	TGCGCCAGCAGCTCCACGCCGGACAGGCGCTCAACTAATGAAAAACTGTTTTTT
.	.	TRBV6-5	TRBJ1-6	CASSLDNSPLHF	TGTGCCAGCAGCCTCGATAATTCACCCCTCCACTTT
TRBD1	.	TRBV4-2	TRBJ2-2	CASSQRNRGATGELFF	TGTGCCAGCAGCCAAAGGAACAGGGGGGCGACCGGGGAGCTGTTTTTT
.	few	TRBV10-3	TRBJ2-3	CAISESQGSGTQYF	TGTGCCATCAGTGAGTCGCAGGGCAGCGGGACGCAGTATTTT
.	.	TRBV6-6	TRBJ2-7	CASSSPLGYPSYEQYF	TGTGCCAGCAGTTCTCCCCTAGGTTACCCTTCCTACGAGCAGTACTTC
TRBD1	once	TRBV5-1	TRBJ1-2	CASSPQGDLGYTF	TGCGCCAGCAGCCCACAGGGGGATTTGGGCTACACCTTC
.	.	TRBV28	TRBJ2-7	CASSPYGAGGLYEQYF	TGTGCCAGCAGTCCCTATGGGGCAGGGGGGCTTTACGAGCAGTACTTC
.	.	TRBV14	TRBJ2-5	CASSQLRAAGMETQYF	TGTGCCAGCAGCCAGCTCCGCGCGGCGGGGATGGAGACCCAGTACTTC
.	.	TRBV2	TRBJ1-5	CASSPGPRETQHF	TGTGCCAGCAGTCCGGGGCCCCGGGAGACCCAGCATTTT
.	.	TRBV10-3	TRBJ2-5	CAISARTAQETQYF	TGTGCCATCAGTGCCCGGACAGCCCAAGAGACCCAGTACTTC
TRBD2	.	TRBV6-1	TRBJ2-3	CASVLAVTIRDTQYF	TGTGCCAGCGTCCTAGCGGTAACAATCCGGGATACGCAGTATTTT
.	.	TRBV7-8	TRBJ2-7	CASSGGVGFLRGQYF	TGTGCCAGCAGCGGAGGGGTGGGTTTTCTACGTGGGCAGTACTTC
.	few	TRBV6-5	TRBJ2-5	CASRGRQGIVETQYF	TGTGCCAGCAGGGGGCGGCAGGGGATTGTTGAGACCCAGTACTTC
TRBD1	.	TRBV15	TRBJ1-5	CATSRDLRTGGLQPQHF	TGTGCCACCAGCAGAGATCTACGGACAGGGGGCTTGCAGCCCCAGCATTTT
.	.	TRBV28	TRBJ1-5	CASSLSRAKVVNQPQHF	TGTGCCAGCAGTTTATCGAGGGCAAAGGTGGTCAATCAGCCCCAGCATTTT
.	.	TRBV6-1	TRBJ1-1	CASMGTGNSAEAFF	TGTGCCAGCATGGGAACAGGGAACTCAGCTGAAGCTTTCTTT
TRBD2	.	TRBV7-6	TRBJ2-3	CASSSFKRGGITDTQYF	TGTGCCAGCAGCTCCTTTAAGCGGGGGGGGATCACAGATACGCAGTATTTT
TRBD1	few	TRBV2	TRBJ2-1	CASSPGQGEQFF	TGTGCCAGCAGCCCCGGACAGGGTGAGCAGTTCTTC
TRBD1	.	TRBV5-8	TRBJ1-5	CASSPGTGNSNQPQHF	TGTGCCAGCAGCCCTGGGACAGGGAATAGCAATCAGCCCCAGCATTTT
TRBD1	.	TRBV30	TRBJ2-7	CAWSVRDSFLGLVYEQYF	TGTGCCTGGAGTGTCCGGGACAGCTTCCTAGGCCTGGTCTACGAGCAGTACTTC
.	.	TRBV27	TRBJ2-5	CATPCMCVGQGPFQETQYF	TGTGCCACCCCTTGTATGTGCGTCGGGCAGGGGCCGTTCCAAGAGACCCAGTACTTC
TRBD1	.	TRBV5-6	TRBJ1-2	CASSRRTGPNSNYGYTF	TGTGCCAGCAGTCGGAGGACAGGGCCAAATTCAAACTATGGCTACACCTTC
.	.	TRBV7-2	TRBJ2-2	CASSLGGLDFFQNTGELFF	TGTGCCAGCAGCTTGGGTGGACTCGATTTTTTCCAGAACACCGGGGAGCTGTTTTTT
.	once	TRBV5-5	TRBJ1-4	CASSLAQDRANEKLFF	TGTGCCAGCAGCTTGGCACAGGACAGAGCTAATGAAAAACTGTTTTTT
.	.	TRBV6-5	TRBJ2-7	CASRIGDEQYF	TGTGCCAGCAGGATTGGAGACGAGCAGTACTTC
.	.	TRBV7-8	TRBJ1-2	CASSGRQIGVYGYTF	TGTGCCAGCAGCGGAAGACAGATAGGAGTCTATGGCTACACCTTC
.	.	TRBV5-8	TRBJ1-5	CASSLGQNQPQHF	TGTGCCAGCAGCTTGGGACAGAATCAGCCCCAGCATTTT